This T cell receptor beta chain is drawn from a study of shared clonotypes between healthy human individuals. Study-wide background: Every donor yielded three CD4 naive, three CD4 memory, two CD8 naive and one CD8 memory plate.

Trimming took 4 bases from V and 4 from J, leaving 13 bases between them. The germline V gene has CDR1 MGHRA and CDR2 YSYEKL. The CDR3 covers 14 residues. The study enrolled healthy HIV-negative adults without recent acute infections or vaccinations as donors. Every contributor of samples was a Caucasian grown-up residing in Nashville, Tennessee. TCRdb's copy holds only in-frame clones and misses some; the assay was immunoSEQ multiplex PCR. The table records 2 million to 2.5 million clones, 90% to 97% of them present only once. The TCR originated in a man younger than 35 in good health. The chain carries TRBV4-1 and TRBJ1-2; TRBD1 is a possible D gene (6 bases). The sample comprised naive CD4+ T cells sorted from blood. Regarding subset: CD45RA+ positively selected. CDR3 nucleotides: TGCGCCAGCAGCCCGTTTCGGGACATCTATGGCTACACCTTC. It yields the protein CASSPFRDIYGYTF.